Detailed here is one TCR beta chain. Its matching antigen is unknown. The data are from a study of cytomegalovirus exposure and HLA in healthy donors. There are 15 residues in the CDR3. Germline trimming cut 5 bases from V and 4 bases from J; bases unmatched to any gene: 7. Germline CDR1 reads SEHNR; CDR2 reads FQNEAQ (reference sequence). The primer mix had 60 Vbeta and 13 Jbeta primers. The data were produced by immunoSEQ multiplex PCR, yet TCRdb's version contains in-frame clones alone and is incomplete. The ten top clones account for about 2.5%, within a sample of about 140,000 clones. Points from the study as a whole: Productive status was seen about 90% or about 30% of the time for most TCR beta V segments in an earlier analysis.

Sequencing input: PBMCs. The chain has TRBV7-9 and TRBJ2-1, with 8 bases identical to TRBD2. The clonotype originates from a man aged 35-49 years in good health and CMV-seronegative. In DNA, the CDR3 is TGTGCCAGCAGCCAGTCAGCGGGGGTATACAATGAGCAGTTCTTC. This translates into CASSQSAGVYNEQFF.